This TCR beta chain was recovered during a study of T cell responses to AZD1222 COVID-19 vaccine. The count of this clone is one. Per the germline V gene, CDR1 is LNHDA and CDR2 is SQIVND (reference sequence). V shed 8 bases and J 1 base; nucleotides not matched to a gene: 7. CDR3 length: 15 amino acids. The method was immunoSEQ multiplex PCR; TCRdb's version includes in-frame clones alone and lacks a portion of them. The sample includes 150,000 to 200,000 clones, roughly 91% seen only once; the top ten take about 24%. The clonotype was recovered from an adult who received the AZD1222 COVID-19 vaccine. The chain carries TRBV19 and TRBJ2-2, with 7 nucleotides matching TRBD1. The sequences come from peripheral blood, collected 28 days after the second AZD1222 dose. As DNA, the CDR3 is TGTGCCAGTGCCCCCGGGACAGTGAACACCGGGGAGCTGTTTTTT. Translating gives CASAPGTVNTGELFF.